This T cell receptor (beta chain) originates from a study of Graves' ophthalmopathy and Graves' hyperthyroidism. The overall study: At the time of initial diagnosis and before any treatment, peripheral blood was collected.

Study results and caveats: In blood appeared most of the expanded thyroid clonotypes whose frequency exceeded 0.001.

PBMCs were density-gradient isolated from 10 ml fresh blood. This clonotype was seen many times. Its cognate antigen is unknown. From RNA, the CDR3 regions of TCR beta chains were amplified and sequenced. In the first round, RT-PCR was carried out with HTBI primers, and a multiplex PCR formed the second round. TCRdb reprocessed the multiplex PCR reads via MiXCR and lists one record per CDR3 protein. The sample shows some 200,000 distinct CDR3 sequences, 29% of them seen only once. The sample taken for sequencing was peripheral blood. This TCR derives from a man over 45 with Graves' ophthalmopathy.

CDR3 coding DNA: TGTGCCAGCAGCTTAAACAGAAACACTGAAGCTTTCTTT. Translating it yields CASSLNRNTEAFF. This chain links TRBV7-6 with TRBJ1-1; D uncertain. The germline V gene has CDR1 SGHVS and CDR2 FNYEAQ. The germline V and J ends were trimmed by 2 bases and 2 bases, with 6 bases remaining between them. The CDR3 spans 13 residues.